Below, 26 T cell receptor beta chains from the same sample are listed, as sequenced in a study of human T cells and chemical hapten exposure. TCRdb reanalysed the RACE reads using MiXCR and keeps one entry per CDR3 protein. The sample has tens of thousands of distinct CDR3 sequences, around 10% seen once. This sample's time point: patch test 1, 2 weeks after DPC sensitization. Treatment noted: therapeutic diphenylcyclopropenone sensitization with weekly scalp DPC. The specimen comprised whole blood, sampled in connection with sensitization to the hapten diphenylcyclopropenone (DPC). Every receptor here comes from a woman between 45 and 65 years old with alopecia areata. Some clones in this sample may be carry-over from other donors' samples.

The chain carries TRBV28 and TRBJ2-2, with 7 bases that match TRBD2. Germline loops: CDR1 MDHEN, CDR2 SYDVKM. The length of the CDR3 is 15 residues. J lost 1 base, V lost 5 bases, and 4 bases had no gene match. Here the CDR3 reads CASSRQRENTGELFF. The CDR3 nucleotides read TGTGCCAGCAGTCGCCAGCGGGAGAACACCGGGGAGCTGTTTTTT.

The chain uses TRBV5-1 and TRBJ2-7; no clear D gene. Germline CDR1 is SGHRS and CDR2 is YFSETQ. The CDR3 is made up of 13 amino acids. With 0 bases removed from V and 4 bases from J, the gap between germline ends came to 8 bases. Here the CDR3 reads CASSLAELYEQYF. The CDR3 region has the DNA TGCGCCAGCAGCTTGGCCGAGTTATACGAGCAGTACTTC. Using reference TRBV5-1 and TRBJ2-7 for the parts outside the CDR3, the full variable domain is KAGVTQTPRYLIKTRGQQVTLSCSPISGHRSVSWYQQTPGQGLQFLFEYFSETQRNKGNFPGRFSGRQFSNSRSEMNVSTLELGDSALYLCASSLAELYEQYFGPGTRLTVT.

This clonotype appeared many times. V and J are TRBV19 and TRBJ1-2; TRBD1 might be the D (5 bases). CDR1 is LNHDA and CDR2 is SQIVND in the germline V gene (reference sequence). The CDR3 covers 15 residues. With 2 bases removed from V and 2 bases from J, the gap between germline ends came to 12 bases. This chain's CDR3 is CASSISLPGNYGYTF. As DNA, the CDR3 is TGTGCCAGTAGTATATCCCTACCAGGGAACTATGGCTACACCTTC.

The gene calls are TRBV21-1 and TRBJ2-2; whether TRBD2, the table's D call, matches the DNA was not checked. TRBV21-1 is deemed a pseudogene. CDR3 length equals 17 residues. The CDR3 loop reads CASRWTSGYPNTGELFF. CDR3 sequence (DNA): TGTGCCAGCCGATGGACTAGCGGATACCCGAACACCGGGGAGCTGTTTTTT.

This clonotype was detected ten times or more. One end of the junction does not line up with germline, which may come from a read error. This sequence joins TRBV7-7 and TRBJ1-4, with TRBD1 matching 7 bases. The germline V gene has CDR1 SSHAT and CDR2 FNYEAQ (reference sequence). The CDR3 length is 17 residues. CDR3 protein: CASSFHPGTVSNEKLFF. The CDR3 DNA is TGTGCTAGCAGCTTTCACCCCGGGACAGTATCTAATGAAAAACTGTTTTTT.

At least ten counts were recorded for this clonotype. The rearrangement links TRBV2 to TRBJ2-5; no reliable D call. V was trimmed by 4 bases and J by 0 bases, leaving 9 bases between them. Germline V gene data show CDR1 as SNHLY and CDR2 as FYNNEI. This CDR3 is 14 amino acids long. The CDR3 nucleotides are TGTGCCAGCAGTGGATCGAGGTACCAAGAGACCCAGTACTTC. Translation: CASSGSRYQETQYF.

This clonotype showed up just a few times. This CDR3 is CASSRSFSGRAGEQFF. The CDR3 DNA is TGTGCCAGCAGCCGATCCTTTAGCGGGAGGGCCGGTGAGCAGTTCTTC. This chain connects TRBV28 to TRBJ2-1; TRBD2 aligns across 11 bases. Germline CDR1 and CDR2: MDHEN and SYDVKM. The V segment lost 6 bases and the J segment 9 bases; nucleotides outside the gene matches: 13. This CDR3 is built from 16 residues. Full variable domain (missing parts from reference TRBV28 and TRBJ2-1): DVKVTQSSRYLVKRTGEKVFLECVQDMDHENMFWYRQDPGLGLRLIYFSYDVKMKEKGDIPEGYSVSREKKERFSLILESASTNQTSMYLCASSRSFSGRAGEQFFGPGTRLTVL.

In its sample, this clonotype was seen a few times. CDR3 bases: TGTGCCAGCTCACCCCCCGGACAGGGACGCGCTGAAGCTTTCTTT. Encoded protein: CASSPPGQGRAEAFF. This chain uses TRBV18 with TRBJ1-1; 8 positions agree with TRBD1. Germline trimming cut 3 bases from V and 6 bases from J; bases unmatched to any gene: 9. The CDR3 covers 15 residues. CDR1 is KGHSH and CDR2 is LQKENI in the germline V gene.

The chain employs TRBV27 and TRBJ1-5; D is perhaps TRBD1 (6 bases). Germline CDR1 and CDR2: MNHEY and SMNVEV (reference sequence). V lost 6 bases and J 5 bases, leaving 14 bases between the germline ends. This CDR3 has 14 residues. The DNA for the CDR3 is TGTGCCAGCAGCCCTCTGGGGGGCGATCAGCCCCAGCATTTT. Translated: CASSPLGGDQPQHF.

The chain combines TRBV6-1 with TRBJ1-5, with D perhaps matching TRBD1 (5 bases). Germline CDR1 reads MNHNS; CDR2 reads SASEGT. Trimming shortened V by 2 bases and J by 6 bases, and 11 bases separated the two germline ends. The CDR3 runs 14 residues. CDR3 loop: CASSERGGGQPQHF. Written as DNA, the CDR3 is TGTGCCAGCAGTGAAAGGGGAGGCGGTCAGCCCCAGCATTTT.

The table lists this clonotype with many counts. The chain has TRBV20-1 and TRBJ2-7; D may correspond to TRBD1 or TRBD2 (5 bases each). The CDR3 loop spans 14 amino acids. Trimming pared 3 bases from V and 3 bases from J, leaving 15 bases between. Germline V gene lookup returns CDR1 DFQATT and CDR2 SNEGSKA (reference sequence). The CDR3 DNA reads TGCAGTGCTAGTTTTACGGGACGCCTCTACGAGCAGTACTTC. Translated, it gives CSASFTGRLYEQYF.

This clonotype was seen many times. The gene calls are TRBV25-1 and TRBJ2-7, with D tentatively TRBD2 (5 bases). Trimming pared 5 bases from V and 7 bases from J, leaving 18 bases between. The CDR3 sequence is 14 residues long. Germline CDR1 is MGHDK and CDR2 is SYGVNS. Written as DNA, the CDR3 is TGTGCCAGCAGTCTGGCCGGGAATTCTGGGGAGCAGTACTTC. Translated: CASSLAGNSGEQYF.

This clonotype was seen many times. The chain joins TRBV7-9 to TRBJ2-2; D gene uncertain. Trimming took 2 bases from V and 5 from J, leaving 6 bases between them. The CDR3 extends over 13 amino acids. Germline CDR1 and CDR2: SEHNR and FQNEAQ (reference sequence). The CDR3 nucleotides read TGTGCCAGCAGCTTACAGGTTACCGGGGAGCTGTTTTTT. Translated: CASSLQVTGELFF.

Many counts were recorded for this clonotype. This chain uses TRBV7-2 with TRBJ2-2, with a tentative D call TRBD2 (5 bases). CDR3 length equals 16 residues. The germline V and J ends were trimmed by 7 bases and 5 bases, with 20 bases remaining between them. The germline V gene encodes CDR1 SGHTA and CDR2 FQGNSA. The CDR3 DNA reads as TGTGCCAGCACCCGACTGAGGGATTACGGGACCGGGGAGCTGTTTTTT. Amino acids: CASTRLRDYGTGELFF.

The table lists this clonotype with many counts. J is TRBJ2-1 and V is TRBV7-8, with 12 nucleotides matching TRBD2. From germline, CDR1 is SGHVS and CDR2 FQNEAQ. This CDR3 has 13 residues. Unmatched junction bases numbered 10, after V lost 6 bases and J lost 16 bases. CDR3 sequence reads: CASRLTSGSPYFF. DNA of the CDR3: TGTGCCAGCAGGCTGACTAGCGGGAGCCCCTACTTCTTC.

In this sample, this clonotype turned up a few times. The chain joins TRBV28 to TRBJ2-7; D is undetermined. This CDR3 spans 12 amino acids. Trimming took 5 bases from V and 7 from J, leaving 12 bases between them. Germline V CDR1 and CDR2: MDHEN, SYDVKM. The CDR3, as DNA: TGTGCCAGCAGTCTGCCCGGGCGGGAGCAGTACTTC. Translation: CASSLPGREQYF. Full variable domain (missing parts from reference TRBV28 and TRBJ2-7): DVKVTQSSRYLVKRTGEKVFLECVQDMDHENMFWYRQDPGLGLRLIYFSYDVKMKEKGDIPEGYSVSREKKERFSLILESASTNQTSMYLCASSLPGREQYFGPGTRLTVT.

This clonotype was recorded at least ten times. The CDR3 is CASSPTRPKTDTQYF. The CDR3 DNA is TGTGCCAGCTCACCGACAAGGCCTAAGACAGATACGCAGTATTTT. This chain joins TRBV18 and TRBJ2-3; D remains unclear. CDR1 and CDR2 from the germline V gene are KGHSH and LQKENI. Trimming stripped 3 bases from V and 3 bases from J, with 13 bases between. The CDR3 has 15 amino acids.

The gene calls are TRBV6-2 or TRBV6-3 and TRBJ2-7; TRBD1 aligns across 8 bases. V lost 2 bases, J lost 5 bases, and 11 bases stayed unmatched. The CDR3 is 16 amino acids. Per germline, CDR1 MNHEY and CDR2 SVGEGT. The DNA of the CDR3 is TGTGCCAGCAGTTACCCTGGTTCAGGGGGCTTCAACGAGCAGTACTTC. It codes for CASSYPGSGGFNEQYF.

Many counts were recorded for this clonotype. This rearrangement joins TRBV7-3 to TRBJ2-1, with TRBD2 matching over 13 bases. The CDR3 length is 18 residues. Trimming took 5 bases from V and 0 from J; bases not matched to a gene: 7. Germline loops: CDR1 SGHTA, CDR2 FQGTGA. For the CDR3, the DNA is TGTGCCAGCAGCCGTCCGGGACTAGCGGGGAGCTCCTACAATGAGCAGTTCTTC. It specifies CASSRPGLAGSSYNEQFF. Supplemented by reference TRBV7-3 and TRBJ2-1, the full variable domain reads GAGVSQTPSNKVTEKGKYVELRCDPISGHTALYWYRQSLGQGPEFLIYFQGTGAADDSGLPNDRFFAVRPEGSVSTLKIQRTERGDSAVYLCASSRPGLAGSSYNEQFFGPGTRLTVL.

The chain recombines TRBV9 with TRBJ2-3; TRBD2 might be the D (6 bases). The CDR3 totals 14 residues. Germline lookup yields CDR1 SGDLS and CDR2 YYNGEE. V lost 3 bases and J 5 bases, leaving 13 bases between the germline ends. CDR3 protein: CASSASGVVDTQYF. For the CDR3, the DNA is TGTGCCAGCAGCGCGTCGGGGGTAGTAGATACGCAGTATTTT.

This clonotype was seen ten or more times. This chain connects TRBV7-2 to TRBJ1-2, with unresolved D. The V gene lost 4 bases and the J gene lost 4 bases, with 13 bases spanning the gap. The CDR3 has 14 residues. Germline assignment: CDR1 SGHTA and CDR2 FQGNSA. The CDR3 is CASSSFDGSYGYTF. CDR3 nucleotides: TGTGCCAGCAGCTCCTTTGATGGATCCTATGGCTACACCTTC.

The rearrangement uses TRBV7-9 and TRBJ1-1; D might be TRBD1 (6 bases). V lost 3 bases, J lost 4 bases, and 15 bases lay in between. CDR3 length: 15 amino acids. The V gene's germline CDR1 is SEHNR and CDR2 FQNEAQ (reference sequence). The CDR3 DNA reads as TGTGCCAGCAGCTTCGGACAGACCCCTTTCACTGAAGCTTTCTTT. As protein: CASSFGQTPFTEAFF.

In this sample, this clonotype is medium-sized. The gene calls are TRBV7-2 and TRBJ2-1, with 9 bases identical to TRBD2. Germline CDR1 SGHTA, CDR2 FQGNSA. This CDR3 has 15 amino acids. The V gene end was trimmed by 5 bases and the J gene end by 4 bases; junction bases not matched to a gene: 6. Written as DNA, the CDR3 is TGTGCCAGCAGCCGAAGCGGGGGGAAATACAATGAGCAGTTCTTC. Its translation is CASSRSGGKYNEQFF.

There are many counts of this clonotype. The chain links TRBV11-2 to TRBJ2-6; no clear D. CDR1 and CDR2 (germline): SGHAT, FQNNGV. Trimming removed 3 bases at V and 1 base at J, with 7 bases between. This CDR3 contains 15 residues. This CDR3 is CASSLTNSGANVLTF. CDR3 in DNA: TGTGCCAGCAGCTTGACCAATTCTGGGGCCAACGTCCTGACTTTC.

This clonotype was picked up a small number of times. This sequence joins TRBV27 and TRBJ2-6; tentatively, D is TRBD1 or TRBD2 (5 bases each). The CDR3 covers 19 residues. Trimming took off 1 base at V and 0 bases at J, with 16 bases between the two ends. In germline, CDR1 is MNHEY, CDR2 SMNVEV (reference sequence). The CDR3 here is CASSLLGVQKDSGANVLTF. Written as DNA, the CDR3 is TGTGCCAGCAGTTTATTGGGGGTACAAAAGGACTCTGGGGCCAACGTCCTGACTTTC.

There are a few counts of this clonotype. This chain connects TRBV14 to TRBJ2-2; the D gene is possibly TRBD2 (6 bases). The length of the CDR3 is 16 residues. Germline V CDR1 and CDR2: SGHDN, FVKESK. V lost 4 bases and J 1 base, leaving 13 bases between the germline ends. The CDR3 spells CASSLFSGLNTGELFF. CDR3 bases: TGTGCCAGCAGCCTATTTAGCGGATTGAACACCGGGGAGCTGTTTTTT.